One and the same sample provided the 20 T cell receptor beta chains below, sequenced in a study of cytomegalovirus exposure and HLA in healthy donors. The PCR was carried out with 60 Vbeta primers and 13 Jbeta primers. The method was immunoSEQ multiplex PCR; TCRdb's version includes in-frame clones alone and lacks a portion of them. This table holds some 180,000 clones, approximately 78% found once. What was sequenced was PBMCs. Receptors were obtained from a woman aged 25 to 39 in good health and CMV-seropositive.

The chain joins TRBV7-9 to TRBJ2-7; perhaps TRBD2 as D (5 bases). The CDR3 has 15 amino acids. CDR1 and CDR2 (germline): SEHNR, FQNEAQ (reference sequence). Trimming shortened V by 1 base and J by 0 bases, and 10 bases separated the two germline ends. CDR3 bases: TGTGCCAGCAGCTTAGTGGCGGGTGGCTCCTACGAGCAGTACTTC. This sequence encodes CASSLVAGGSYEQYF.

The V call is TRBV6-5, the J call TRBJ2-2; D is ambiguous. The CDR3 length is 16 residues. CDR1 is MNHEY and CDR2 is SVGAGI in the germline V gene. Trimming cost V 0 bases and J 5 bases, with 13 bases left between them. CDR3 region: CASSYSTLVVTGELFF. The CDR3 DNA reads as TGTGCCAGCAGTTACTCGACTTTGGTGGTGACCGGGGAGCTGTTTTTT.

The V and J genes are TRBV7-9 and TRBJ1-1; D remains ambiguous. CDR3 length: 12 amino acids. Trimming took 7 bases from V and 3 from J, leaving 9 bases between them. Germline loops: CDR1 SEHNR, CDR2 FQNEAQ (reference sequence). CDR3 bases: TGTGCCAGCAATTGGGCCGACACTGAAGCTTTCTTT. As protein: CASNWADTEAFF.

CDR3 nucleotide sequence: TGTGCCAGCAGCTTAGCCAGGGCCCAAGAGACCCAGTACTTC. This gives the protein CASSLARAQETQYF. The rearrangement joins TRBV11-2 to TRBJ2-5, with D possibly matching TRBD1 (5 bases). CDR1 and CDR2 from the germline V gene are SGHAT and FQNNGV. CDR3 length: 14 residues. V shed 1 base and J shed 1 base, with 7 bases lying between them.

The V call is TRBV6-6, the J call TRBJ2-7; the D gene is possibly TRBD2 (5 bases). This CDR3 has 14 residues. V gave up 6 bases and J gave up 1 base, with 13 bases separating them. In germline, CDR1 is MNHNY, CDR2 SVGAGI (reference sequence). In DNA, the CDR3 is TGTGCCAGCAGCGTTCGGGGTGGGTCCTACGAGCAGTACTTC. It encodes CASSVRGGSYEQYF.

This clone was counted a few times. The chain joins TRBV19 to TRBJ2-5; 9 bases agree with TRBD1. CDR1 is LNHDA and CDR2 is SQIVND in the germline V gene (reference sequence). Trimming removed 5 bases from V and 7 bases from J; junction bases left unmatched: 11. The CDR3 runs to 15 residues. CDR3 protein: CASSPGQGRMGTQYF. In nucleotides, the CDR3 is TGTGCCAGTAGTCCGGGACAGGGTCGCATGGGGACCCAGTACTTC.

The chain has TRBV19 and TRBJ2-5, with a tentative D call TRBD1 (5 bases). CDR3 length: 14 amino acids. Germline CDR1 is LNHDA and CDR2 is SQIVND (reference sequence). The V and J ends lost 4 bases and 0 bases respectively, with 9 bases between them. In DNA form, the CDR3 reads TGTGCCAGTAGTAAGGGGCGGTACCAAGAGACCCAGTACTTC. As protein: CASSKGRYQETQYF. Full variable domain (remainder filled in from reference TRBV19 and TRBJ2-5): DGGITQSPKYLFRKEGQNVTLSCEQNLNHDAMYWYRQDPGQGLRLIYYSQIVNDFQKGDIAEGYSVSREKKESFPLTVTSAQKNPTAFYLCASSKGRYQETQYFGPGTRLLVL.

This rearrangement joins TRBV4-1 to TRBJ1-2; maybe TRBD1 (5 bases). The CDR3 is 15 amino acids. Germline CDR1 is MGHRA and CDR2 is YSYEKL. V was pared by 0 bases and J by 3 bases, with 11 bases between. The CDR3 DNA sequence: TGCGCCAGCAGCCAAGATCTGGCAGGGTACTATGGCTACACCTTC. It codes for CASSQDLAGYYGYTF.

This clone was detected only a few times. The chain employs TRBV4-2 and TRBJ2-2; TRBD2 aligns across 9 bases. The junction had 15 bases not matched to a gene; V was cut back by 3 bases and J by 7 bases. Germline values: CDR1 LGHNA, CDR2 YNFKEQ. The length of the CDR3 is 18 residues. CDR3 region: CASSHPSMAREGVGELFF. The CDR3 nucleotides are TGTGCCAGCAGCCATCCTTCTATGGCGCGGGAGGGTGTCGGGGAGCTGTTTTTT.

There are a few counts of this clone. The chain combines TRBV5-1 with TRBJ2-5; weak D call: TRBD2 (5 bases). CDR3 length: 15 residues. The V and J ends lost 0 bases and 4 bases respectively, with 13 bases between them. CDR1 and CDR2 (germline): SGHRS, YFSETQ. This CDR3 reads CASSLGASSAETQYF. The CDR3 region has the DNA TGCGCCAGCAGCTTGGGGGCTAGCTCAGCAGAGACCCAGTACTTC.

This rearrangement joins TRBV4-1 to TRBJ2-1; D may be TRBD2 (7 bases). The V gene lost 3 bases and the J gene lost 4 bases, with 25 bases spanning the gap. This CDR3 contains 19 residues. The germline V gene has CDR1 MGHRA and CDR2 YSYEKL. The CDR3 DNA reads TGCGCCAGCAGCCATAATCCGCGGGGGCCGTTGGAGGGTTACAATGAGCAGTTCTTC. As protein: CASSHNPRGPLEGYNEQFF.

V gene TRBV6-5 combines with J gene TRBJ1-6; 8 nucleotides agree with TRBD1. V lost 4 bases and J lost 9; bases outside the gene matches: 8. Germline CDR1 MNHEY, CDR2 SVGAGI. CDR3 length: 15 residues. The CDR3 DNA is TGTGCCAGCAGTTCCGCCGGGACAGGCAGTTCACCCCTCCACTTT. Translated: CASSSAGTGSSPLHF.

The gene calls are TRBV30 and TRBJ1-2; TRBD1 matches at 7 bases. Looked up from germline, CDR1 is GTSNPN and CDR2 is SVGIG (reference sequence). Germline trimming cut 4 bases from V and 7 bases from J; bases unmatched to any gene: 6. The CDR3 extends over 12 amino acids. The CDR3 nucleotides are TGTGCCTGGAAGGGGGCGAGGGGTGGCTACACCTTC. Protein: CAWKGARGGYTF.

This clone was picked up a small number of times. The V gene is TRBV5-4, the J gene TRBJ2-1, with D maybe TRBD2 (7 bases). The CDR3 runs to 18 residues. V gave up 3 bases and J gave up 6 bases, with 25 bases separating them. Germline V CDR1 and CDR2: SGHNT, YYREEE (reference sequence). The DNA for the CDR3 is TGTGCCAGCAGCTCCCCCAACCAGGCGGGGGCCTGGATCAATGAGCAGTTCTTC. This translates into CASSSPNQAGAWINEQFF.

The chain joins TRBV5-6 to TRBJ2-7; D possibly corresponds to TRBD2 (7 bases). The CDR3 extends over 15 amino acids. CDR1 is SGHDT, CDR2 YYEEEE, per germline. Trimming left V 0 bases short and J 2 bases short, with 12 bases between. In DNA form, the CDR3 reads TGTGCCAGCAGCTTGGCCGTAGGGGGGGCCTACGAGCAGTACTTC. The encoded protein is CASSLAVGGAYEQYF.

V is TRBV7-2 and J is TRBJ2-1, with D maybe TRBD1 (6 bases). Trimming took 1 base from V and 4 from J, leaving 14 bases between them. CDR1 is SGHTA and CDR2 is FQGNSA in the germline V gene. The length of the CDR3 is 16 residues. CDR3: CASSLGPGQIYNEQFF. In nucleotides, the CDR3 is TGTGCCAGCAGCTTAGGGCCAGGACAGATTTACAATGAGCAGTTCTTC. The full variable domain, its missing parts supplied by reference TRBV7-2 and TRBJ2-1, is GAGVSQSPSNKVTEKGKDVELRCDPISGHTALYWYRQSLGQGLEFLIYFQGNSAPDKSGLPSDRFSAERTGGSVSTLTIQRTQQEDSAVYLCASSLGPGQIYNEQFFGPGTRLTVL.

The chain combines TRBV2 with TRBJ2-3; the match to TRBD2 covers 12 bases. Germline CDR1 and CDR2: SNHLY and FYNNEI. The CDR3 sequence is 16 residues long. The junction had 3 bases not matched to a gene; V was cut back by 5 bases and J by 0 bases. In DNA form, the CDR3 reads TGTGCCAGCAGTCCTGGACTAGCGGGGAGCACAGATACGCAGTATTTT. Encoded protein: CASSPGLAGSTDTQYF.

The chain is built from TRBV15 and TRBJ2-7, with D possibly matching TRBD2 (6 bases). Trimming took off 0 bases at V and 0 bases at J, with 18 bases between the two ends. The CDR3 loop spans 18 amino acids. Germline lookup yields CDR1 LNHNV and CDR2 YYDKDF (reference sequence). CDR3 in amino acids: CATSRDLQGAGSSYEQYF. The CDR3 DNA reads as TGTGCCACCAGCAGAGATCTCCAAGGGGCGGGGAGCTCCTACGAGCAGTACTTC. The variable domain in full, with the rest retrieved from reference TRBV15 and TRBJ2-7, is DAMVIQNPRYQVTQFGKPVTLSCSQTLNHNVMYWYQQKSSQAPKLLFHYYDKDFNNEADTPDNFQSRRPNTSFCFLDIRSPGLGDTAMYLCATSRDLQGAGSSYEQYFGPGTRLTVT.

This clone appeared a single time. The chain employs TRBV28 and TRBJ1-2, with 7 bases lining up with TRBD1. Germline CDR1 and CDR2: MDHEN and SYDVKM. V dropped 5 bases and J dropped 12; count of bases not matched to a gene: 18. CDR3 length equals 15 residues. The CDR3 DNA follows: TGTGCCAGCAGTGGAAACAGGGGAAGGAGGGGGCTAAACACCTTC. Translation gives CASSGNRGRRGLNTF.

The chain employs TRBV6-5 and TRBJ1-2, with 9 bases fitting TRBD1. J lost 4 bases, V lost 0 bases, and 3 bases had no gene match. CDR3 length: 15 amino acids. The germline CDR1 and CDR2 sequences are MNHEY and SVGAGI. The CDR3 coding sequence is TGTGCCAGCAGTTACTCGAGGGACAGGGTCTATGGCTACACCTTC. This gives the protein CASSYSRDRVYGYTF.